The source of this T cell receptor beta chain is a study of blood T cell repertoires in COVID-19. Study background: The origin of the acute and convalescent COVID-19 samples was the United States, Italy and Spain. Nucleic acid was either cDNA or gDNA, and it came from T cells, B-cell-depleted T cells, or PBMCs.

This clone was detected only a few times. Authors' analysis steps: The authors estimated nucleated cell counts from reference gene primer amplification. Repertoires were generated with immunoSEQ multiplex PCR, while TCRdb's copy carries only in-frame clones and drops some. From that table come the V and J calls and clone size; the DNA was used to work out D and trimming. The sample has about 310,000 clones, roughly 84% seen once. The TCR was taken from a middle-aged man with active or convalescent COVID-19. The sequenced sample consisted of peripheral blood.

The CDR3 DNA sequence: TGTGCCAGCAGCACCCGGACAGGCAATGGGGAAAAACTGTTTTTT. This sequence encodes CASSTRTGNGEKLFF. The genes are TRBV9 and TRBJ1-4, with 7 bases fitting TRBD1. Germline V CDR1 and CDR2: SGDLS, YYNGEE. Unmatched junction bases numbered 11, after V lost 4 bases and J lost 8 bases. The CDR3 runs to 15 residues.